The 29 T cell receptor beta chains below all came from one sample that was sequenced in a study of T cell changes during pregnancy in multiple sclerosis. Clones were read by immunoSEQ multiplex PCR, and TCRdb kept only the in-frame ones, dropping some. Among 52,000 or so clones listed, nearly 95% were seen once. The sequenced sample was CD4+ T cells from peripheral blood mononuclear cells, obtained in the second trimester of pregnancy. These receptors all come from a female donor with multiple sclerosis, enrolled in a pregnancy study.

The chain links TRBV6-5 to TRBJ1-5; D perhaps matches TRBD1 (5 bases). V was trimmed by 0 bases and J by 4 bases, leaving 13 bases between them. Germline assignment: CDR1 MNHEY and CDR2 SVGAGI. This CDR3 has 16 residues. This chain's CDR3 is CASSYSKTAPNQPQHF. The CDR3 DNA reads TGTGCCAGCAGTTACTCGAAGACAGCGCCTAATCAGCCCCAGCATTTT.

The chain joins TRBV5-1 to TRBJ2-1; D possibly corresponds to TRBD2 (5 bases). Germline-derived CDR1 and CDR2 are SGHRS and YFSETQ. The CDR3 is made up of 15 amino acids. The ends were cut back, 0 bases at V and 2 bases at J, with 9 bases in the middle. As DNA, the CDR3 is TGCGCCAGCAGCTTGGAGCCGGGGACCTACAATGAGCAGTTCTTC. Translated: CASSLEPGTYNEQFF.

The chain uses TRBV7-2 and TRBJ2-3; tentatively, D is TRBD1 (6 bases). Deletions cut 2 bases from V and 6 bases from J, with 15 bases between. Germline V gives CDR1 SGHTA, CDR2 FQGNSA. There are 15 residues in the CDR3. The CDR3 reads CASSLNWAGADTQYF. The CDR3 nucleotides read TGTGCCAGCAGCTTAAACTGGGCAGGGGCGGATACGCAGTATTTT.

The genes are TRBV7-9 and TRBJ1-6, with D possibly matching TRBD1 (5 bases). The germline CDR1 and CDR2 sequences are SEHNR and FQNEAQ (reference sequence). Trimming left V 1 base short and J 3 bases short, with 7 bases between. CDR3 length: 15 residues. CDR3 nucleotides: TGTGCCAGCAGCTTAGTGGGGGGCTATAATTCACCCCTCCACTTT. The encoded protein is CASSLVGGYNSPLHF. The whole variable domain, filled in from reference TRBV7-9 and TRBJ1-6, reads DTGVSQNPRHKITKRGQNVTFRCDPISEHNRLYWYRQTLGQGPEFLTYFQNEAQLEKSRLLSDRFSAERPKGSFSTLEIQRTEQGDSAMYLCASSLVGGYNSPLHFGNGTRLTVT.

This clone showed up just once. The CDR3: CASSYRDRVNSPLHF. The CDR3 DNA reads TGTGCCAGCAGCTACCGGGACAGGGTTAATTCACCCCTCCACTTT. The V gene is TRBV7-2, the J gene TRBJ1-6; 9 nucleotides agree with TRBD1. The CDR3 loop spans 15 amino acids. Germline lookup yields CDR1 SGHTA and CDR2 FQGNSA. The V gene end was trimmed by 4 bases and the J gene end by 6 bases; junction bases not matched to a gene: 4.

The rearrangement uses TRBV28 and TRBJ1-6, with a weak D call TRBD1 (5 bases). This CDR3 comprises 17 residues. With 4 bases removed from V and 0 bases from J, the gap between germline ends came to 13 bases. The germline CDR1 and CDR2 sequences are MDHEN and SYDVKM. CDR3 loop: CASSSRLGASYNSPLHF. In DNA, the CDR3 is TGTGCCAGCAGTTCCCGCCTAGGGGCCTCCTATAATTCACCCCTCCACTTT.

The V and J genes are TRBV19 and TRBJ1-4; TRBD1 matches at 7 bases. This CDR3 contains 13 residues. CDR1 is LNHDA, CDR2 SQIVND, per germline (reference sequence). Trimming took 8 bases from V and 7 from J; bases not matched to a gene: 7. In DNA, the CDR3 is TGTGCCAGTCGGACAGGCGCTTTTGAAAAACTGTTTTTT. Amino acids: CASRTGAFEKLFF. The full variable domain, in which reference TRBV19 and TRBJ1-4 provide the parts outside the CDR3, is DGGITQSPKYLFRKEGQNVTLSCEQNLNHDAMYWYRQDPGQGLRLIYYSQIVNDFQKGDIAEGYSVSREKKESFPLTVTSAQKNPTAFYLCASRTGAFEKLFFGSGTQLSVL.

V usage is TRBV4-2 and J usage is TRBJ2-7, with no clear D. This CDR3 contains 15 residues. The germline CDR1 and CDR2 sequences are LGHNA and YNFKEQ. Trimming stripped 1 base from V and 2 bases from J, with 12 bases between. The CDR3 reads CASSQVNSGTYEQYF. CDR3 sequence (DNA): TGTGCCAGCAGCCAAGTAAATTCGGGTACCTACGAGCAGTACTTC.

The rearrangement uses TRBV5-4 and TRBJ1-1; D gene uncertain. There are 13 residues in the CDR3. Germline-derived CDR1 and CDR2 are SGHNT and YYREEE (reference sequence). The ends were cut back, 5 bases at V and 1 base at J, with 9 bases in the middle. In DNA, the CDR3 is TGTGCCAGCAGTCCTAACAGGAACACTGAAGCTTTCTTT. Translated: CASSPNRNTEAFF.

The CDR3 DNA sequence: TGTGCCAGCAATCGGGGAGATACGCAGTATTTT. It translates to CASNRGDTQYF. J is TRBJ2-3 and V is TRBV6-1; a possible D gene is TRBD2 (5 bases). Trimming left V 7 bases short and J 5 bases short, with 7 bases between. The V gene's germline CDR1 is MNHNS and CDR2 SASEGT. CDR3 length equals 11 residues.

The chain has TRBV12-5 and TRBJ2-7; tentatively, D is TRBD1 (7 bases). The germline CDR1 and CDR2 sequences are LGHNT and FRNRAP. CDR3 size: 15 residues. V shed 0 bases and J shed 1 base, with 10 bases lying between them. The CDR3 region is CASGLVQGTSYEQYF. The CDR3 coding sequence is TGTGCTAGTGGTTTGGTACAGGGGACTTCCTACGAGCAGTACTTC.

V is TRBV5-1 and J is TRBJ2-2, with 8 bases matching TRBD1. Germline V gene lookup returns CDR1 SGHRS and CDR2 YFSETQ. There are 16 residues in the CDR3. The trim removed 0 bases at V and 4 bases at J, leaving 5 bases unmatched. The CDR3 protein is CASSLAQGARTGELFF. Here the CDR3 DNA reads TGCGCCAGCAGCTTGGCGCAGGGGGCACGCACCGGGGAGCTGTTTTTT.

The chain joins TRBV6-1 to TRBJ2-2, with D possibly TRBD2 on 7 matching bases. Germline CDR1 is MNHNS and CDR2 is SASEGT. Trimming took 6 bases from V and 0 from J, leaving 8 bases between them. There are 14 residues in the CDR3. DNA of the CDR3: TGTGCCAGCAGGCGGGGGCCGAACACCGGGGAGCTGTTTTTT. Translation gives CASRRGPNTGELFF.

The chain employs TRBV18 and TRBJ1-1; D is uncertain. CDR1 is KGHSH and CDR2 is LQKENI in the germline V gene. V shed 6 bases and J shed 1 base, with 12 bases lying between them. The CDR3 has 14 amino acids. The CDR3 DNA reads TGTGCCAGCTCGTTGGGAGGACGGAACACTGAAGCTTTCTTT. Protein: CASSLGGRNTEAFF.

CDR3 nucleotide sequence: TGCGCCAGCAGTTTTGGGAGGGCTGAAAAACTGTTTTTT. This encodes CASSFGRAEKLFF. V usage is TRBV5-1 and J usage is TRBJ1-4; D unclear. There are 13 residues in the CDR3. The germline gives CDR1 SGHRS, CDR2 YFSETQ. V was shortened by 5 bases and J by 7 bases, with 12 bases between the two germline ends.

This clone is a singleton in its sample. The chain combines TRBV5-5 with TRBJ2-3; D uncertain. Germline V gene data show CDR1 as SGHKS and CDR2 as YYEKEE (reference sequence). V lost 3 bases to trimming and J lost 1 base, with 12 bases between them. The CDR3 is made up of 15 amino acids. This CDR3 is CASSSIPGGTDTQYF. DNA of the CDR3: TGTGCCAGCAGCTCAATTCCAGGCGGCACAGATACGCAGTATTTT.

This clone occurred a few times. The CDR3 DNA reads as TGTGCCAGCAGCTTAGGATCAGGTTTGAATTCACCCCTCCACTTT. Translation gives CASSLGSGLNSPLHF. The rearrangement joins TRBV7-2 to TRBJ1-6; D is unclear. There are 15 residues in the CDR3. V was shortened by 1 base and J by 7 bases, with 11 bases between the two germline ends. The germline gives CDR1 SGHTA, CDR2 FQGNSA.

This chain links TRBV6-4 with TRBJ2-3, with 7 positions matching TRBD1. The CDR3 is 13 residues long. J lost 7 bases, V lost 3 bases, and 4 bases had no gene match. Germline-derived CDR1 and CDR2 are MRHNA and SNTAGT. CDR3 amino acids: CASSEQGLNTQYF. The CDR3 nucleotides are TGTGCCAGCAGTGAACAGGGGCTAAATACGCAGTATTTT.

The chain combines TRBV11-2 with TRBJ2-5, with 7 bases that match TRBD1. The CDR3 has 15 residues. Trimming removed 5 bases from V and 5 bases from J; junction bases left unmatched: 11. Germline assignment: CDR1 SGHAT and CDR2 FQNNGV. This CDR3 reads CASSRAGGYLETQYF. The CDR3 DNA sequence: TGTGCCAGCAGCCGGGCAGGGGGTTACTTGGAGACCCAGTACTTC.

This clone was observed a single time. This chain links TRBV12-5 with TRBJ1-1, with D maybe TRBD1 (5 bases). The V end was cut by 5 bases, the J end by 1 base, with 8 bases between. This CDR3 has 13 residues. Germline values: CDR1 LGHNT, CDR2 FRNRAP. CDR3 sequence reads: CASGQGWNTEAFF. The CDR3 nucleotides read TGTGCTAGTGGTCAGGGATGGAACACTGAAGCTTTCTTT. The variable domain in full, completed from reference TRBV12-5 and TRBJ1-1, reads DARVTQTPRHKVTEMGQEVTMRCQPILGHNTVFWYRQTMMQGLELLAYFRNRAPLDDSGMPKDRFSAEMPDATLATLKIQPSEPRDSAVYFCASGQGWNTEAFFGQGTRLTVV.

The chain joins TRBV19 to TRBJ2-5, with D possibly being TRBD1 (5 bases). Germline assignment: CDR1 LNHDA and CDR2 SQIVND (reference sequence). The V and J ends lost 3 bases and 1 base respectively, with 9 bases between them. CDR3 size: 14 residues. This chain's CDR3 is CASSITGTQETQYF. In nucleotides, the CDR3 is TGTGCCAGTAGTATCACAGGAACCCAAGAGACCCAGTACTTC.

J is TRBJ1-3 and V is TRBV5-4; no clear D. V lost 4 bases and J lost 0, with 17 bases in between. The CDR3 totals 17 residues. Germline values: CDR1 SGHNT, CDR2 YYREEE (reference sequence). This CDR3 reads CASSHQVTLSSGNTIYF. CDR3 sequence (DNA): TGTGCCAGCAGCCACCAGGTGACCCTGAGCTCTGGAAACACCATATATTTT.

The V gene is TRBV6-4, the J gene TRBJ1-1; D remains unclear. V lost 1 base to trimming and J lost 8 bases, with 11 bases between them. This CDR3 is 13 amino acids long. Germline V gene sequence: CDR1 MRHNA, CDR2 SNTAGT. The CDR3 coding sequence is TGTGCCAGCAGTGACTTCCCCCTCTCGGAAGCTTTCTTT. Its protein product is CASSDFPLSEAFF.

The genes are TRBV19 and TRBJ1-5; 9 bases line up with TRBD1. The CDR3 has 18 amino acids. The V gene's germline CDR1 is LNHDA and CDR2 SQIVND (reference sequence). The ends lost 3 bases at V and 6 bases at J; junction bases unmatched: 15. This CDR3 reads CASSITGGLPKLGQPQHF. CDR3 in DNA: TGTGCCAGTAGTATTACAGGGGGCTTACCGAAATTGGGTCAGCCCCAGCATTTT.

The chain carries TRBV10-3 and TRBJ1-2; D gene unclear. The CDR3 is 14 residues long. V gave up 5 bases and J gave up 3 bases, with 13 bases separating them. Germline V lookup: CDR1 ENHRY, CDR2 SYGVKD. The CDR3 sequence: CAISSVAQDYGYTF. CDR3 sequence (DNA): TGTGCCATCAGTTCAGTAGCTCAAGACTATGGCTACACCTTC.

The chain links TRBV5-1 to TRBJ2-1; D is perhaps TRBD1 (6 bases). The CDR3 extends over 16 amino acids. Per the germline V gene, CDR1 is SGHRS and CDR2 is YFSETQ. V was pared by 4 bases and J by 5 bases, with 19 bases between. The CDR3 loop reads CASSRSARDKHNEQFF. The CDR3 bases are TGCGCCAGCAGCCGGTCCGCCCGGGACAAACACAATGAGCAGTTCTTC.

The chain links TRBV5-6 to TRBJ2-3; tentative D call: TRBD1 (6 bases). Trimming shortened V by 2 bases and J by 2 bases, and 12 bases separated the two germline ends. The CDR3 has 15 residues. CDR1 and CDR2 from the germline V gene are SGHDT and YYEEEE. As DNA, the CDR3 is TGTGCCAGCAGCTTAAAGGGGGTGGACACAGATACGCAGTATTTT. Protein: CASSLKGVDTDTQYF.

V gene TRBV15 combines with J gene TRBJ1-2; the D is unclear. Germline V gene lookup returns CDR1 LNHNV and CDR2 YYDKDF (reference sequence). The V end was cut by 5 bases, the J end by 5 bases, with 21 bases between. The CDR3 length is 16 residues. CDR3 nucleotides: TGTGCCACCAGCGGAACGGGATGCGGGTTGGCATATGGCTACACCTTC. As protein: CATSGTGCGLAYGYTF.

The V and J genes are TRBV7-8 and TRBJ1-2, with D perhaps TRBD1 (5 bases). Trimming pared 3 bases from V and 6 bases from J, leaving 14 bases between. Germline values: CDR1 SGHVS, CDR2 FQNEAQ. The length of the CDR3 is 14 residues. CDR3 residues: CASSFSRGSDGYTF. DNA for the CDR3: TGTGCCAGCAGCTTTTCTCGGGGGAGTGATGGCTACACCTTC.